Below are 14 T cell receptor beta chains sequenced from a single sample in a study of blood T cell repertoires in COVID-19. Libraries were prepared by immunoSEQ multiplex PCR; TCRdb keeps only in-frame clonotypes and omits some of them. The sample contains approximately 300,000 clones, 92% of which appear only once. Sequenced: PBMCs or T cells enriched from blood (not recorded which). The receptors stem from a young woman who had recovered from COVID-19.

The rearrangement uses TRBV7-9 and TRBJ1-2, with a tentative D call TRBD1 (5 bases). Trimming shortened V by 3 bases and J by 8 bases, and 16 bases separated the two germline ends. This CDR3 has 14 residues. Germline assignment: CDR1 SEHNR and CDR2 FQNEAQ (reference sequence). CDR3 residues: CASSFSTVAYGYTF. The CDR3 DNA reads as TGTGCCAGCAGCTTCTCGACAGTCGCCTACGGCTACACCTTC.

This clone was recorded once. CDR3 nucleotide sequence: TGTGCCAGCACAAGCGGATACTATGGCTACACCTTC. Amino acid sequence: CASTSGYYGYTF. This chain connects TRBV6-5 to TRBJ1-2; D not certain. CDR1 MNHEY and CDR2 SVGAGI come from the germline V gene. This CDR3 has 12 amino acids. Trimming cost V 7 bases and J 3 bases, with 9 bases left between them.

The chain uses TRBV5-1 and TRBJ2-5, with D unresolved. The CDR3 contains 15 residues. Germline V lookup: CDR1 SGHRS, CDR2 YFSETQ. Trimming cost V 0 bases and J 5 bases, with 14 bases left between them. CDR3 residues: CASSLGPRLVETQYF. CDR3 bases: TGCGCCAGCAGCTTGGGTCCCCGTCTTGTGGAGACCCAGTACTTC.

This clone was counted a single time. The chain employs TRBV7-6 and TRBJ2-1; TRBD2 matches 8 bases. V gave up 5 bases and J gave up 3 bases; unmatched junction bases: 6. CDR1 SGHVS and CDR2 FNYEAQ come from the germline V gene. CDR3 size: 15 residues. CDR3 loop: CASSAELAGYNEQFF. Here the CDR3 DNA reads TGTGCCAGCAGCGCCGAGCTAGCGGGCTACAATGAGCAGTTCTTC. Full variable domain (outside the CDR3, taken from reference TRBV7-6 and TRBJ2-1): GAGVSQSPRYKVTKRGQDVALRCDPISGHVSLYWYRQALGQGPEFLTYFNYEAQQDKSGLPNDRFSAERPEGSISTLTIQRTEQRDSAMYRCASSAELAGYNEQFFGPGTRLTVL.

The count of this clone is one. The chain has TRBV7-9 and TRBJ2-7, with D unclear. CDR1 is SEHNR, CDR2 FQNEAQ, per germline (reference sequence). Trimming took off 3 bases at V and 6 bases at J, with 12 bases between the two ends. The CDR3 is 13 residues long. CDR3 in amino acids: CASSFLPSVEQYF. DNA for the CDR3: TGTGCCAGCAGCTTTCTTCCCAGTGTCGAGCAGTACTTC.

The chain recombines TRBV7-2 with TRBJ1-2; the match to TRBD1 covers 9 bases. Trimming removed 1 base from V and 6 bases from J; junction bases left unmatched: 12. The CDR3 runs 17 residues. Germline V CDR1 and CDR2: SGHTA, FQGNSA. CDR3 amino acids: CASSLVPGQGGLDGYTF. CDR3 nucleotide sequence: TGTGCCAGCAGCTTAGTACCGGGACAGGGAGGATTAGATGGCTACACCTTC.

The chain carries TRBV28 and TRBJ1-5, with D possibly matching TRBD1 (5 bases). The CDR3 is 15 residues long. The V gene's germline CDR1 is MDHEN and CDR2 SYDVKM. Trimming took 6 bases from V and 4 from J, leaving 16 bases between them. The CDR3 DNA reads as TGTGCCAGCAGCCGGGGAGGGGACCGTAATCAGCCCCAGCATTTT. Amino acid sequence: CASSRGGDRNQPQHF. The complete variable domain, with remaining parts taken from reference TRBV28 and TRBJ1-5, reads DVKVTQSSRYLVKRTGEKVFLECVQDMDHENMFWYRQDPGLGLRLIYFSYDVKMKEKGDIPEGYSVSREKKERFSLILESASTNQTSMYLCASSRGGDRNQPQHFGDGTRLSIL.

The chain couples TRBV29-1 to TRBJ2-7; TRBD1 matches at 8 bases. The CDR3 covers 15 residues. Trimming at V came to 3 bases and at J to 6 bases, leaving 13 bases not matched to a gene. Germline V CDR1 and CDR2: SQVTM, ANQGSEA. CDR3: CSVEVGQDVYGEQYF. In nucleotides, the CDR3 is TGCAGCGTTGAGGTGGGACAGGACGTTTACGGCGAGCAGTACTTC.

This clone was observed once. This chain uses TRBV6-2 or TRBV6-3 with TRBJ2-2; TRBD2 matches at 9 bases. CDR1 is MNHEY and CDR2 is SVGEGT in the germline V gene. This CDR3 has 19 residues. Unmatched junction bases numbered 14, after V lost 0 bases and J lost 6 bases. The CDR3 DNA reads TGTGCCAGCAGTTACTCGTCTGGTTTTTCGGCGGGAGGGCCCGGGGAGCTGTTTTTT. It encodes CASSYSSGFSAGGPGELFF.

The chain links TRBV19 to TRBJ2-5; possibly TRBD2 for D (6 bases). The CDR3 length is 16 residues. In germline, CDR1 is LNHDA, CDR2 SQIVND (reference sequence). Trimming removed 4 bases from V and 1 base from J, with 16 bases in between. CDR3 coding DNA: TGTGCCAGTAGTAGGGGGGTGGCCTACTCCCAAGAGACCCAGTACTTC. Its translation is CASSRGVAYSQETQYF.

The J gene is TRBJ2-7, the V gene TRBV7-6; D not certain. The CDR3 sequence is 13 residues long. Trimming took off 2 bases at V and 2 bases at J, with 7 bases between the two ends. Germline CDR1 SGHVS, CDR2 FNYEAQ. The CDR3 nucleotides read TGTGCCAGCAGCTTATCCAGTACCTACGAGCAGTACTTC. Its translation: CASSLSSTYEQYF.

This rearrangement joins TRBV29-1 to TRBJ2-1, with 9 bases that match TRBD2. With V trimmed by 7 bases and J by 6 bases, 4 bases remained unmatched. Germline-derived CDR1 and CDR2 are SQVTM and ANQGSEA. The CDR3 is 12 residues long. This CDR3 is CSAVRGGNEQFF. DNA of the CDR3: TGCAGCGCTGTGCGGGGGGGCAATGAGCAGTTCTTC.

Points on this clone: One end of the junction varies from germline; a read error may be responsible. The V gene is TRBV6-5, the J gene TRBJ2-1; possibly TRBD2 for D (6 bases). There are 11 residues in the CDR3. The germline V gene has CDR1 MNHEY and CDR2 SVGAGI. The CDR3 DNA is TGTGCCAGCAGTTACCGGGACTCGATAGTCTTC. Translating gives CASSYRDSIVF.

The genes are TRBV4-2 and TRBJ1-2; D is undetermined. Germline-derived CDR1 and CDR2 are LGHNA and YNFKEQ. V gave up 1 base and J gave up 5 bases, with 14 bases separating them. The CDR3 contains 15 residues. The CDR3 is CASSQAPEREYGYTF. The CDR3 nucleotides read TGTGCCAGCAGCCAAGCCCCCGAGAGGGAATATGGCTACACCTTC.